This passage covers 16 T cell receptor beta chains from one sample sequenced in a study of blood T cell repertoires in COVID-19. Sequencing used immunoSEQ multiplex PCR; TCRdb keeps in-frame clones, though not all of them. The table lists some 160,000 clones, roughly 85% of them singletons, with roughly 19% in the top ten. The specimen was PBMCs or T cells enriched from blood (not recorded which). The receptors shown here come from a woman in her 70s in a cohort exposed to, infected with or recovered from COVID-19 (not recorded which).

This clone was seen more than once but under ten times. The CDR3 region has the DNA TGTGCCAGCAGTTACTCCCAGGGACTGCCCTCCAAGGAAAAACTGTTTTTT. This codes for CASSYSQGLPSKEKLFF. This chain connects TRBV6-2 or TRBV6-3 to TRBJ1-4, with a tentative D call TRBD1 (5 bases). Germline-derived CDR1 and CDR2 are MNHEY and SVGEGT. The CDR3 extends over 17 amino acids. Trimming removed 0 bases from V and 8 bases from J, with 19 bases in between.

J is TRBJ2-5 and V is TRBV6-5; 10 nucleotides match TRBD2. Losses at the gene ends were 4 bases for V and 5 bases for J; bases not matched to a gene: 7. The germline CDR1 and CDR2 sequences are MNHEY and SVGAGI. The CDR3 contains 15 residues. The CDR3 region has the DNA TGTGCCAGCAGTTGGAAGCGGGAGGGAGGTGAGACCCAGTACTTC. The encoded protein is CASSWKREGGETQYF.

This chain joins TRBV11-2 and TRBJ1-2; D call uncertain. The V and J ends lost 5 bases and 8 bases respectively, with 9 bases between them. The CDR3 is made up of 11 amino acids. The germline V gene has CDR1 SGHAT and CDR2 FQNNGV. The DNA for the CDR3 is TGTGCCAGCAGCCGGATGGGCGGCTACACCTTC. It specifies CASSRMGGYTF.

In this sample, this clone turned up a few times. The chain is built from TRBV7-8 and TRBJ2-7; the D gene is possibly TRBD2 (7 bases). V shed 5 bases and J shed 2 bases, with 16 bases lying between them. Looked up from germline, CDR1 is SGHVS and CDR2 is FQNEAQ. The CDR3 runs 15 residues. The CDR3 protein is CASSPGGGDPYEQYF. DNA of the CDR3: TGTGCCAGCAGCCCCGGAGGGGGGGATCCCTACGAGCAGTACTTC.

This clone came up once. The chain links TRBV10-3 to TRBJ2-6; maybe TRBD1 (7 bases). Trimming took 2 bases from V and 1 from J, leaving 15 bases between them. Looked up from germline, CDR1 is ENHRY and CDR2 is SYGVKD. CDR3 size: 18 residues. The CDR3 coding sequence is TGTGCCATCAGTGAGGGGAGGACAGGCAAGTCTGGGGCCAACGTCCTGACTTTC. This translates into CAISEGRTGKSGANVLTF.

This clone has a single count. The rearrangement joins TRBV7-9 to TRBJ2-7; TRBD1 matches 9 bases. The CDR3 has 16 amino acids. The trim removed 6 bases at V and 2 bases at J, leaving 11 bases unmatched. CDR1 is SEHNR, CDR2 FQNEAQ, per germline (reference sequence). The CDR3 reads CASSRIPGQGPYEQYF. In DNA form, the CDR3 reads TGTGCCAGCAGTCGTATCCCGGGACAGGGCCCCTACGAGCAGTACTTC.

The CDR3: CASMEIMNTEAFF. The CDR3 nucleotides read TGTGCCAGCATGGAGATCATGAACACTGAAGCTTTCTTT. The rearrangement uses TRBV6-5 and TRBJ1-1; D is ambiguous. The CDR3 runs 13 residues. V was cut by 7 bases and J by 0 bases, with 9 bases left in between. The V gene's germline CDR1 is MNHEY and CDR2 SVGAGI.

The rearrangement links TRBV7-2 to TRBJ2-7, with 9 bases fitting TRBD1. Trimming took 5 bases from V and 6 from J; bases not matched to a gene: 8. Germline V CDR1 and CDR2: SGHTA, FQGNSA. The CDR3 contains 14 residues. Here the CDR3 DNA reads TGTGCCAGCAGCGTCTGGGGACAGGGTGGCGAGCAGTACTTC. Protein product: CASSVWGQGGEQYF.

The chain combines TRBV7-2 with TRBJ1-5; D is uncertain. The germline gives CDR1 SGHTA, CDR2 FQGNSA. The CDR3 loop spans 13 amino acids. Trimming took 3 bases from V and 5 from J, leaving 8 bases between them. The CDR3 coding sequence is TGTGCCAGCAGCTTTGCGGAGGATCAGCCCCAGCATTTT. Protein sequence: CASSFAEDQPQHF.

The chain employs TRBV28 and TRBJ1-5; 9 positions match TRBD1. CDR1 and CDR2 (germline): MDHEN, SYDVKM. V lost 6 bases, J lost 3 bases, and 9 bases stayed unmatched. This CDR3 region has 16 residues. CDR3 in DNA: TGTGCCAGCAGCACATTGGGGACAGGGATCAATCAGCCCCAGCATTTT. Protein sequence: CASSTLGTGINQPQHF.

The chain has TRBV4-1 and TRBJ2-7; maybe TRBD2 (6 bases). V was shortened by 4 bases and J by 0 bases, with 10 bases between the two germline ends. The V gene's germline CDR1 is MGHRA and CDR2 YSYEKL. The CDR3 extends over 14 amino acids. The CDR3 nucleotides are TGCGCCAGCAGCCGACAGACTAGCTCCTACGAGCAGTACTTC. This encodes CASSRQTSSYEQYF.

Note on this clone: The sample holds other DNA sequences that translate to the same CDR3. The chain couples TRBV18 to TRBJ2-2, with TRBD1 matching 7 bases. V lost 3 bases and J lost 2; bases outside the gene matches: 3. Germline CDR1 is KGHSH and CDR2 is LQKENI. The length of the CDR3 is 15 residues. CDR3 coding DNA: TGTGCCAGCTCACCGGGGACAGCTAACACCGGGGAGCTGTTTTTT. The encoded protein is CASSPGTANTGELFF.

In DNA form, the CDR3 reads TGTGCCAGTCGGGCAGGGGGCGCGGGAGACACTGAAGCTTTCTTT. Translated, it gives CASRAGGAGDTEAFF. The chain joins TRBV19 to TRBJ1-1; 8 nucleotides line up with TRBD1. CDR1 and CDR2 (germline): LNHDA, SQIVND (reference sequence). The CDR3 loop spans 15 amino acids. The junction had 11 bases not matched to a gene; V was cut back by 8 bases and J by 3 bases.

This chain connects TRBV4-2 to TRBJ2-3; 11 bases map to TRBD2. After removal of 0 bases from V and 8 bases from J, the junction contained 4 bases not matched to a gene. The CDR3 spans 15 residues. Germline CDR1 is LGHNA and CDR2 is YNFKEQ. In DNA, the CDR3 is TGTGCCAGCAGCCAAGATAGAACTAGCGGGAGTACGCAGTATTTT. This sequence encodes CASSQDRTSGSTQYF.

The chain recombines TRBV7-3 with TRBJ2-7, with 10 bases identical to TRBD2. The CDR3 contains 15 residues. J gave up 6 bases and V 5 bases, and 10 bases lay outside the gene matches. CDR1 and CDR2 from the germline V gene are SGHTA and FQGTGA. CDR3 sequence: CASSTSPSGSSEQYF. The CDR3 DNA follows: TGTGCCAGCAGCACAAGCCCTAGCGGGAGTTCCGAGCAGTACTTC.

This clone has at least ten counts. The gene calls are TRBV20-1 and TRBJ2-5, with D hard to call. CDR3 size: 11 residues. Germline-derived CDR1 and CDR2 are DFQATT and SNEGSKA (reference sequence). Trimming stripped 0 bases from V and 5 bases from J, with 4 bases between. As DNA, the CDR3 is TGCAGTGCTAGAGAGGCTGAGACCCAGTACTTC. Protein product: CSAREAETQYF.